This entry lists 25 T cell receptor beta chains sequenced from one sample in a study of breast tumors, draining lymph nodes, adjacent tissues listed by TCRdb under 2016. The library was prepared using multiplex PCR. The sample was run on an Illumina HiSeq 2000. TCRdb itself trimmed the public reads at Q25 with fastp, ran MiXCR and retained productive beta chains. All rows with the same CDR3 protein become a single entry with the most common DNA and genes. Recorded for this sample are over 100,000 distinct CDR3 sequences; 20% to 25% of them occurred a single time. The ten largest account for 2.6% of the sample. The axillary draining lymph nodes of breast cancer patients were the source of the lymph node samples. Sequencing input: axillary lymph node tissue. These receptors all stem from a female donor with breast cancer. Some clones in this sample may be carry-over from other donors' samples.

This clonotype was counted at least ten times. The genes are TRBV7-2 and TRBJ2-7; D possibly matches TRBD1 or TRBD2 (5 bases each). CDR3 size: 14 residues. With 5 bases removed from V and 5 bases from J, the gap between germline ends came to 16 bases. CDR1 and CDR2 from the germline V gene are SGHTA and FQGNSA. The CDR3 here is CASSLQGTANEQYF. The CDR3 DNA sequence: TGTGCCAGCAGCCTACAAGGGACGGCCAACGAGCAGTACTTC.

On this clonotype: A much larger clone lies a single base off, so this may be a read error. The chain links TRBV7-9 to TRBJ2-2, with D possibly TRBD2 on 6 matching bases. The CDR3 covers 16 residues. In germline, CDR1 is SEHNR, CDR2 FQNEAQ (reference sequence). The CDR3 here is CASSLASGVSTGELLF. The CDR3 DNA follows: TGTGCCAGCAGCTTAGCTTCGGGAGTTAGCACCGGGGAGCTGCTTTTT.

J is TRBJ2-5 and V is TRBV18; 13 bases fit TRBD2. The germline CDR1 and CDR2 sequences are KGHSH and LQKENI. V lost 4 bases, J lost 2 bases, and 7 bases stayed unmatched. The CDR3 spans 17 residues. CDR3 sequence (DNA): TGTGCCAGCTCACGGACTAGCGGGAGTTCACTTCAAGAGACCCAGTACTTC. Residues: CASSRTSGSSLQETQYF.

This clonotype was found many times. CDR3 DNA sequence: TGTGCCAGCAGCCAAGGTTTAGCAGGACGCGGGGCCGGGGAGCTGTTTTTT. Its protein is CASSQGLAGRGAGELFF. V gene TRBV7-7 combines with J gene TRBJ2-2, with D possibly matching TRBD2 (6 bases). Deletions cut 5 bases from V and 6 bases from J, with 22 bases between. Germline CDR1 is SSHAT and CDR2 is FNYEAQ (reference sequence). There are 17 residues in the CDR3.

This clonotype showed up just a few times. V gene TRBV6-5 combines with J gene TRBJ2-2; no clear D gene. Trimming took off 4 bases at V and 5 bases at J, with 8 bases between the two ends. The V gene's germline CDR1 is MNHEY and CDR2 SVGAGI. CDR3 length: 13 amino acids. The CDR3 DNA reads TGTGCCAGCAGTTCCGCCCCTACCGGGGAGCTGTTTTTT. This translates into CASSSAPTGELFF.

CDR3 protein: CASGHNTASYGTQYF. For the CDR3, the DNA is TGTGCCAGCGGACATAATACGGCCTCTTATGGGACCCAGTACTTC. V and J are TRBV25-1 and TRBJ2-5; D might be TRBD1 (5 bases). Trimming took 8 bases from V and 7 from J, leaving 23 bases between them. CDR3 length: 15 residues. CDR1 and CDR2 (germline): MGHDK, SYGVNS.

About this clonotype: The CDR3 does not close with the conserved phenylalanine or tryptophan, likely indicating a read error. The J gene is TRBJ2-1, the V gene TRBV9; 12 bases fit TRBD2. In germline, CDR1 is SGDLS, CDR2 YYNGEE. With 3 bases clipped from V and 4 bases from J, the junction kept 2 bases outside the gene matches. The CDR3 totals 15 residues. CDR3 in DNA: TGTGCCAGCAGCGAGGGGACTAGCGGGTACAATGAGCAGTTCCTC. The encoded protein is CASSEGTSGYNEQFL.

Regarding this clonotype: A much larger clone differs by one base, so this may be a read error. The genes are TRBV6-6 and TRBJ2-7; the match to TRBD1 covers 10 bases. CDR3 length: 15 residues. Germline values: CDR1 MNHNY, CDR2 SVGAGI (reference sequence). After removal of 6 bases from V and 6 bases from J, the junction contained 11 bases not matched to a gene. CDR3 amino acids: CASRAPGQGPREQYF. CDR3 nucleotide sequence: TGTGCCAGCAGGGCCCCGGGACAGGGGCCCCGCGAGCAGTACTTC.

This clonotype was seen ten or more times. This chain uses TRBV7-3 with TRBJ2-2, with 10 bases fitting TRBD1. This CDR3 comprises 15 residues. Germline loops: CDR1 SGHTA, CDR2 FQGTGA. After removal of 5 bases from V and 7 bases from J, the junction contained 7 bases not matched to a gene. The CDR3 here is CASSPTGGAVGELFF. DNA for the CDR3: TGTGCCAGCAGCCCGACAGGGGGCGCCGTCGGGGAGCTGTTTTTT.

This clonotype was seen ten or more times. Sequence at one end of the junction differs from germline and may be a read error. The rearrangement joins TRBV7-7 to TRBJ2-5; TRBD1 matches at 7 bases. CDR1 SSHAT and CDR2 FNYEAQ come from the germline V gene (reference sequence). CDR3 length: 15 residues. This CDR3 is CASSLGPTGQETQYF. The DNA of the CDR3 is TGTGCTAGCAGCTTAGGCCCGACAGGGCAGGAGACCCAGTACTTC. Drawing the rest from reference TRBV7-7 and TRBJ2-5, the complete variable domain is GAGVSQSPRYKVTKRGQDVTLRCDPISSHATLYWYQQALGQGPEFLTYFNYEAQPDKSGLPSDRFSAERPEGSISTLTIQRTEQRDSAMYRCASSLGPTGQETQYFGPGTRLLVL.

This clonotype showed up many times. The chain couples TRBV19 to TRBJ2-3; D not certain. CDR1 is LNHDA, CDR2 SQIVND, per germline (reference sequence). The CDR3 has 16 amino acids. V was trimmed by 5 bases and J by 0 bases, leaving 15 bases between them. CDR3 residues: CASSGIGGISTDTQYF. In DNA form, the CDR3 reads TGTGCCAGTAGTGGGATAGGCGGAATTAGCACAGATACGCAGTATTTT.

This clonotype was picked up many times. This chain joins TRBV14 and TRBJ2-1; 7 bases agree with TRBD1. This CDR3 spans 15 amino acids. Germline assignment: CDR1 SGHDN and CDR2 FVKESK. Unmatched junction bases numbered 8, after V lost 3 bases and J lost 6 bases. The CDR3 DNA is TGTGCCAGCAGCCAGAGACAGGGATTAGGCAATGAGCAGTTCTTC. This encodes CASSQRQGLGNEQFF.

The rearrangement uses TRBV29-1 and TRBJ1-1; the D is unclear. The length of the CDR3 is 12 residues. The V end lost 1 base, the J end lost 7 bases, and 10 bases lay between the germline ends. Germline lookup yields CDR1 SQVTM and CDR2 ANQGSEA. The CDR3 loop is CSVEARRDEAFF. DNA of the CDR3: TGCAGCGTTGAAGCTCGTAGGGATGAAGCTTTCTTT.

This clonotype was detected only a few times. Given a much more abundant clone one base away, this may be a read error. V gene TRBV15 combines with J gene TRBJ2-5; D tentatively reads TRBD1 or TRBD2 (5 bases each). This CDR3 has 12 amino acids. The germline V gene has CDR1 LNHNV and CDR2 YYDKDF (reference sequence). V was clipped by 3 bases and J by 7 bases, with 9 bases between them. In DNA, the CDR3 is TGTGCCACCAGCAGGGGGGAAGGGACCCAGTACTTC. This sequence encodes CATSRGEGTQYF.

This clonotype was recorded a few times. This chain uses TRBV5-1 with TRBJ1-5; TRBD1 agrees at 8 bases. The trim removed 3 bases at V and 3 bases at J, leaving 5 bases unmatched. This CDR3 has 15 amino acids. CDR1 is SGHRS and CDR2 is YFSETQ in the germline V gene. The CDR3, as DNA: TGCGCCAGCAGCTCGACAGGGGCACCCAATCAGCCCCAGCATTTT. Encoded protein: CASSSTGAPNQPQHF.

This clonotype came up many times. The V gene is TRBV11-2, the J gene TRBJ2-7; TRBD1 is a possible D gene (5 bases). Per the germline V gene, CDR1 is SGHAT and CDR2 is FQNNGV. This CDR3 is built from 14 residues. Trimming took off 0 bases at V and 1 base at J, with 7 bases between the two ends. As DNA, the CDR3 is TGTGCCAGCAGCTTAGAAAGGACATCCTACGAGCAGTACTTC. Translated, it gives CASSLERTSYEQYF. Supplemented by reference TRBV11-2 and TRBJ2-7, the full variable domain reads EAGVAQSPRYKIIEKRQSVAFWCNPISGHATLYWYQQILGQGPKLLIQFQNNGVVDDSQLPKDRFSAERLKGVDSTLKIQPAKLEDSAVYLCASSLERTSYEQYFGPGTRLTVT.

The table lists this clonotype with many counts. The chain has TRBV18 and TRBJ2-7; D may be TRBD1 (6 bases). Between the trimmed V and J ends, which lost 3 bases and 3 bases, there was a span of 9 bases. Germline V gene sequence: CDR1 KGHSH, CDR2 LQKENI. CDR3 length: 13 residues. CDR3 in amino acids: CASSPPDSYEQYF. CDR3 nucleotide sequence: TGTGCCAGCTCACCGCCGGACAGCTACGAGCAGTACTTC.

This clonotype was seen at least ten times. V usage is TRBV20-1 and J usage is TRBJ1-5, with 10 bases identical to TRBD1. The CDR3 has 15 amino acids. CDR1 and CDR2 (germline): DFQATT, SNEGSKA (reference sequence). J lost 2 bases, V lost 3 bases, and 4 bases had no gene match. The CDR3 bases are TGCAGTGCTAGGGACGGACAGGGGGGCAATCAGCCCCAGCATTTT. This sequence encodes CSARDGQGGNQPQHF.

This clonotype was counted ten times or more. The chain has TRBV19 and TRBJ2-5; 7 nucleotides match TRBD2. V gave up 4 bases and J gave up 3 bases; unmatched junction bases: 5. This CDR3 is 14 amino acids long. Germline V CDR1 and CDR2: LNHDA, SQIVND (reference sequence). CDR3 loop: CASSNGGSEETQYF. In DNA form, the CDR3 reads TGTGCCAGTAGTAATGGCGGGAGCGAAGAGACCCAGTACTTC.

This clonotype was seen ten or more times. The J gene is TRBJ2-7, the V gene TRBV3-1, with 10 nucleotides matching TRBD2. This CDR3 region has 15 residues. The germline V gene encodes CDR1 LGHDT and CDR2 YNNKEL (reference sequence). J lost 4 bases, V lost 6 bases, and 9 bases had no gene match. The CDR3 protein is CASRGLAAGSYEQYF. CDR3 bases: TGTGCCAGCAGAGGACTAGCGGCAGGAAGTTACGAGCAGTACTTC.

Only a few counts were recorded for this clonotype. The V call is TRBV19, the J call TRBJ1-2, with 8 bases lining up with TRBD1. CDR3 length equals 16 residues. With 5 bases clipped from V and 5 bases from J, the junction kept 13 bases outside the gene matches. Germline values: CDR1 LNHDA, CDR2 SQIVND (reference sequence). The CDR3 spells CASSASQGVSMYGYTF. In DNA, the CDR3 is TGTGCCAGTAGTGCCTCACAGGGGGTATCGATGTATGGCTACACCTTC. Full variable domain (missing parts from reference TRBV19 and TRBJ1-2): DGGITQSPKYLFRKEGQNVTLSCEQNLNHDAMYWYRQDPGQGLRLIYYSQIVNDFQKGDIAEGYSVSREKKESFPLTVTSAQKNPTAFYLCASSASQGVSMYGYTFGSGTRLTVV.

This clonotype was picked up many times. The CDR3 DNA sequence: TGTGCCAGCAGCGTAGATGGAGCTTCAACTCACTACGAGCAGTACTTC. Its translation is CASSVDGASTHYEQYF. The V call is TRBV9, the J call TRBJ2-7; no clear D gene. Between the trimmed V and J ends, which lost 0 bases and 3 bases, there was a span of 16 bases. The CDR3 runs 16 residues. CDR1 and CDR2 from the germline V gene are SGDLS and YYNGEE.

This clonotype was seen many times. The chain joins TRBV28 to TRBJ2-1; TRBD2 aligns across 9 bases. This CDR3 is built from 16 residues. Germline CDR1 is MDHEN and CDR2 is SYDVKM. The trim removed 2 bases at V and 5 bases at J, leaving 7 bases unmatched. The CDR3 loop is CASSLGLGLADNEQFF. CDR3 nucleotides: TGTGCCAGCAGTTTAGGCTTGGGACTAGCAGACAATGAGCAGTTCTTC.

This clonotype appeared many times. The chain couples TRBV9 to TRBJ2-3, with TRBD1 as a possible D gene (6 bases). V lost 4 bases, J lost 0 bases, and 12 bases lay in between. This CDR3 is 15 amino acids long. Looked up from germline, CDR1 is SGDLS and CDR2 is YYNGEE. The CDR3 region is CASSTLTGSTDTQYF. The CDR3 DNA sequence: TGTGCCAGCAGCACGCTAACAGGGAGCACAGATACGCAGTATTTT.

This clonotype occurred many times. The chain recombines TRBV5-6 with TRBJ2-7, with no clear D. In germline, CDR1 is SGHDT, CDR2 YYEEEE. The length of the CDR3 is 14 residues. V was cut by 1 base and J by 4 bases, with 12 bases left in between. CDR3: CASSLTHHPYEQYF. The CDR3 nucleotides are TGTGCCAGCAGCTTGACCCACCATCCTTACGAGCAGTACTTC. Full variable domain (outside the CDR3, taken from reference TRBV5-6 and TRBJ2-7): DAGVTQSPTHLIKTRGQQVTLRCSPKSGHDTVSWYQQALGQGPQFIFQYYEEEERQRGNFPDRFSGHQFPNYSSELNVNALLLGDSALYLCASSLTHHPYEQYFGPGTRLTVT.